These 11 T cell receptor beta chains were sequenced from one sample in a study of blood T cells in healthy people across ages (dated by TCRdb to between 2014 and 2017). The library was made by 5' RACE. Instrument on record: Illumina HiSeq 2500. A second roughly 6 to 11 cycle PCR used a sample-barcoded 5' primer and a J-beta primer mix. TCRdb handled the public reads itself, with Q25 trimming in fastp and clone calling in MiXCR, and kept productive beta chains. Records with the same CDR3 protein are collapsed into one entry carrying the most frequent genes and DNA. The table for this sample lists hundreds of thousands of distinct CDR3 sequences; 25% of them were counted only once. The ten largest make up more than 8.5% of the sample. A further study also used this sample, focusing on T cells of mothers and their children.

The sequencing input was blood. The source is a boy between 10 and 17 years old in good health.

The sample holds a few counts of this clonotype. The rearrangement joins TRBV7-9 to TRBJ2-2, with D tentatively TRBD2 (6 bases). Between the trimmed V and J ends, which lost 4 bases and 8 bases, there was a span of 17 bases. Per the germline V gene, CDR1 is SEHNR and CDR2 is FQNEAQ (reference sequence). The CDR3 has 15 residues. The CDR3 bases are TGTGCCAGCAGCTCGAAGACTAGTGGCACTGGGGAGCTGTTTTTT. This codes for CASSSKTSGTGELFF.

This clonotype was found many times. The J gene is TRBJ2-3, the V gene TRBV7-8; 7 bases are a match to TRBD2. Germline trimming cut 5 bases from V and 6 bases from J; bases unmatched to any gene: 14. Germline values: CDR1 SGHVS, CDR2 FQNEAQ. The CDR3 totals 16 residues. In DNA, the CDR3 is TGTGCCAGCAGCCAGATGGGACTATCAGACTCCGATACGCAGTATTTT. Translating it yields CASSQMGLSDSDTQYF.

This rearrangement joins TRBV5-1 to TRBJ2-1; D unclear. V dropped 6 bases and J dropped 0 bases, with 10 bases sitting between them. The CDR3 is 14 amino acids. Germline CDR1 SGHRS, CDR2 YFSETQ. Here the CDR3 DNA reads TGCGCCAGCACGGTGGACGGCTCCTACAATGAGCAGTTCTTC. It encodes CASTVDGSYNEQFF.

The chain has TRBV4-2 and TRBJ2-1; no clear D. The CDR3 length is 12 residues. Germline V gene data show CDR1 as LGHNA and CDR2 as YNFKEQ. V lost 3 bases and J 8 bases, leaving 8 bases between the germline ends. In DNA, the CDR3 is TGTGCCAGCAGCCAGAGTAGGGATGAGCAGTTCTTC. This translates into CASSQSRDEQFF.

This clonotype was seen more than once but under ten times. The chain combines TRBV2 with TRBJ2-5; 12 bases align to TRBD2. The DNA end favors TRBJ2-1, so the J call may be wrong. The CDR3 is 15 amino acids. Germline values: CDR1 SNHLY, CDR2 FYNNEI. CDR3 sequence reads: CASSESSGGAYEQFF. As DNA, the CDR3 is TGTGCCAGCAGTGAGTCTAGCGGGGGGGCCTATGAGCAGTTCTTC.

Regarding this clonotype: The junction shows a germline mismatch at one end, possibly a read error. The CDR3 nucleotides read TGTGCCGGCAGTTTTGACACCTCCTACGAGCAGTACTTC. It yields the protein CAGSFDTSYEQYF. The J gene is TRBJ2-7, the V gene TRBV12-3 or TRBV12-4; D remains unclear. The CDR3 loop spans 13 amino acids.

The chain combines TRBV13 with TRBJ2-5; possibly TRBD1 for D (6 bases). The ends were cut back, 5 bases at V and 4 bases at J, with 11 bases in the middle. Germline lookup yields CDR1 PRHDT and CDR2 FYEKMQ (reference sequence). This CDR3 has 13 amino acids. CDR3 protein: CASSPSRGETQYF. CDR3 coding DNA: TGTGCCAGCAGCCCCAGCAGGGGAGAGACCCAGTACTTC.

This chain links TRBV27 with TRBJ2-2; TRBD1 matches at 7 bases. Per the germline V gene, CDR1 is MNHEY and CDR2 is SMNVEV (reference sequence). V gave up 8 bases and J gave up 4 bases; unmatched junction bases: 13. This CDR3 region has 16 residues. The CDR3 nucleotides are TGTGCCAGCGGGTGGGTCTTTTCAGGGGGCACCGGGGAGCTGTTTTTT. Encoded protein: CASGWVFSGGTGELFF.

The chain has TRBV2 and TRBJ2-1, with a possible D match to TRBD2 (6 bases). This CDR3 is built from 13 residues. Deletions cut 7 bases from V and 4 bases from J, with 11 bases between. Germline values: CDR1 SNHLY, CDR2 FYNNEI. CDR3 loop: CASTGTFYNEQFF. The DNA of the CDR3 is TGTGCCAGCACCGGGACTTTTTACAATGAGCAGTTCTTC.

J is TRBJ2-6 and V is TRBV7-3; D call uncertain. CDR1 and CDR2 from the germline V gene are SGHTA and FQGTGA. Trimming removed 1 base from V and 2 bases from J, with 12 bases in between. This CDR3 has 17 amino acids. CDR3 region: CASSLSPAGAGANVLTF. The CDR3 nucleotides are TGTGCCAGCAGCTTAAGTCCCGCTGGGGCTGGGGCCAACGTCCTGACTTTC.

This chain uses TRBV6-2 or TRBV6-3 with TRBJ2-7, with D perhaps TRBD1 or TRBD2 (6 bases each). The CDR3 has 14 amino acids. Germline V gene sequence: CDR1 MNHEY, CDR2 SVGEGT. The germline V and J ends were trimmed by 6 bases and 1 base, with 13 bases remaining between them. CDR3 sequence (DNA): TGTGCCAGCAGATCGACAGGACTATCCTACGAGCAGTACTTC. Translating gives CASRSTGLSYEQYF.